The clone carrying this T cell receptor (beta chain) has only one observation. Per the germline V gene, CDR1 is GTSNPN and CDR2 is SVGIG (reference sequence). J was trimmed by 5 bases and V by 5 bases; bases with no gene match: 4. The CDR3 contains 12 residues. The data originate from a study of T cell responses to AZD1222 COVID-19 vaccine. Some clones are missing from TCRdb's copy, which holds only in-frame ones; the method was immunoSEQ multiplex PCR. The sample holds about 70,000 clones; 90% are singletons and the top ten take 3.3%. The V and J genes are TRBV30 and TRBJ1-1; TRBD1 matches 8 bases. The TCR originated in an adult who received the AZD1222 COVID-19 vaccine. Specimen: peripheral blood, collected 28 days after the second AZD1222 dose. This CDR3 reads CAWDRGETEAFF. In DNA, the CDR3 is TGTGCCTGGGACAGGGGTGAGACTGAAGCTTTCTTT.